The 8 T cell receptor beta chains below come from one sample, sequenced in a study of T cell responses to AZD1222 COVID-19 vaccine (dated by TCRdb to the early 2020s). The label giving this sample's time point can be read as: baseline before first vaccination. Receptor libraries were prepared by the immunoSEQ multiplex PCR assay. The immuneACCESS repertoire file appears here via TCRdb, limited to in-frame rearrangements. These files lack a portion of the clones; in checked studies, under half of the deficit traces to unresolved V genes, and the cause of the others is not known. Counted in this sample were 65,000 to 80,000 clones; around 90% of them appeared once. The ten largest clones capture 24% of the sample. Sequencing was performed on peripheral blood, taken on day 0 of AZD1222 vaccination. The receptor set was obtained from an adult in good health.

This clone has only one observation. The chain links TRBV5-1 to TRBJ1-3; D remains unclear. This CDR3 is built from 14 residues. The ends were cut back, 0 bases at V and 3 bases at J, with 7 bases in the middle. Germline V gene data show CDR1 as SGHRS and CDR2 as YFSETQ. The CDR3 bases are TGCGCCAGCAGCTTGGCCGGGTATGGAAACACCATATATTTT. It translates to CASSLAGYGNTIYF.

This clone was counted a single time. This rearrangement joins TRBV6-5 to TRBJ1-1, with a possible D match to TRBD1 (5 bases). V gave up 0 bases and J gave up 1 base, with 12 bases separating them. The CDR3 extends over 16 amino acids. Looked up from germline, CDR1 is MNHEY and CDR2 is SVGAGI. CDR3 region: CASSYSRGRQNTEAFF. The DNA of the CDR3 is TGTGCCAGCAGTTACTCGAGGGGCAGACAGAACACTGAAGCTTTCTTT.

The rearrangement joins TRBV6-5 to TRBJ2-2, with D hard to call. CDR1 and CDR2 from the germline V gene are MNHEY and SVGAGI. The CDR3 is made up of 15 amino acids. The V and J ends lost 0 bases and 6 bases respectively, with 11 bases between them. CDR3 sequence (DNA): TGTGCCAGCAGTTACTCCGACCACCGGTCCGGGGAGCTGTTTTTT. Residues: CASSYSDHRSGELFF.

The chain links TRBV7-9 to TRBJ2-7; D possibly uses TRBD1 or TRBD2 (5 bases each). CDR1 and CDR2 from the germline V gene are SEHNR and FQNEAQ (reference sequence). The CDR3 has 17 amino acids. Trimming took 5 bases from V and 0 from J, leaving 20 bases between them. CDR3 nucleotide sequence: TGTGCCAGCAGCCCACAGGACCGGACTGATTTCTCCTACGAGCAGTACTTC. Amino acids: CASSPQDRTDFSYEQYF.

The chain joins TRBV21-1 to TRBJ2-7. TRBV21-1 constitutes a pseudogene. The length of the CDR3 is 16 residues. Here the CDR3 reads CASSKARKGGGYEQYF. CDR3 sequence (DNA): TGTGCCAGCAGCAAAGCGCGAAAGGGGGGCGGCTACGAGCAGTACTTC.

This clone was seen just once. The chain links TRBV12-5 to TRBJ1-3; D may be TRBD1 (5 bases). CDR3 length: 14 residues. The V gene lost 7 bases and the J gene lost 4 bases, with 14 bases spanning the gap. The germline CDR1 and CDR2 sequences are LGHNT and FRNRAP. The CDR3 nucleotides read TGTGCTAGTGACACGAGGGACTTCGGAAACACCATATATTTT. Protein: CASDTRDFGNTIYF.

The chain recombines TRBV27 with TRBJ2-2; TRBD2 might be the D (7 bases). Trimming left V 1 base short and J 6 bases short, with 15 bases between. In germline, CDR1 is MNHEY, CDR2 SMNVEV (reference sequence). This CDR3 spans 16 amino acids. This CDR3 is CASSLYGGQGAGELFF. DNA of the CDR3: TGTGCCAGCAGTTTATACGGGGGGCAAGGGGCCGGGGAGCTGTTTTTT.

For the CDR3, the DNA is TGCAGCGTTGGGAGGGCCATGGACGAGCAGTACTTC. Protein: CSVGRAMDEQYF. The chain recombines TRBV29-1 with TRBJ2-7; possible D gene TRBD2, 6 bases. Between the trimmed V and J ends, which lost 4 bases and 5 bases, there was a span of 12 bases. Germline CDR1 SQVTM, CDR2 ANQGSEA. This CDR3 is built from 12 residues.